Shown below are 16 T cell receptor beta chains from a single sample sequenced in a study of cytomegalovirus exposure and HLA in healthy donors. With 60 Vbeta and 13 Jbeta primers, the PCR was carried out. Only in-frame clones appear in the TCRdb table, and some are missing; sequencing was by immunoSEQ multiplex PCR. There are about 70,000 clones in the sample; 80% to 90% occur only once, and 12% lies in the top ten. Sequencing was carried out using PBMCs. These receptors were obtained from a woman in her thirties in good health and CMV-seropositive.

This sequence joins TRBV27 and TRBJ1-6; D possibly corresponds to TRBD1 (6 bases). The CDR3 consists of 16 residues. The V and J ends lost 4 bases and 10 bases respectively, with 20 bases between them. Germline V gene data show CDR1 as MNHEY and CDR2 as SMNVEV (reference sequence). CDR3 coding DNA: TGTGCCAGCAGTTCATTTCTTCCCGGGACACAATCACCCCTCCACTTT. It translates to CASSSFLPGTQSPLHF.

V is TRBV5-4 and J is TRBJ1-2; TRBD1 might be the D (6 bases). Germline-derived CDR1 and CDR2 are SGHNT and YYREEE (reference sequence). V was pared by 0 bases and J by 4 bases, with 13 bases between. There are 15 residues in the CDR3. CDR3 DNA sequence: TGTGCCAGCAGCTTGGAGGGCAGGGGTGTCTATGGCTACACCTTC. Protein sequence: CASSLEGRGVYGYTF.

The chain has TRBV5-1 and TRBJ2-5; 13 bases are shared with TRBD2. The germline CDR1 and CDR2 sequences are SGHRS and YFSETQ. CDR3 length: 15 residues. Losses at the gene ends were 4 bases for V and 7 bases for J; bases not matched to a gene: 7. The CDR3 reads CASSPPGLAGRTQYF. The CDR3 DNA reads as TGCGCCAGCAGCCCCCCGGGACTAGCGGGACGGACCCAGTACTTC.

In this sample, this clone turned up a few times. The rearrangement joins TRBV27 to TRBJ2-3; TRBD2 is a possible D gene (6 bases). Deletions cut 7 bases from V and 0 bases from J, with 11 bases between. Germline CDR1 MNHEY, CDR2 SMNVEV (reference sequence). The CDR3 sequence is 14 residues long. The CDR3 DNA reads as TGTGCCAGCACTCCCCTAGCGAGCACAGATACGCAGTATTTT. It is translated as CASTPLASTDTQYF.

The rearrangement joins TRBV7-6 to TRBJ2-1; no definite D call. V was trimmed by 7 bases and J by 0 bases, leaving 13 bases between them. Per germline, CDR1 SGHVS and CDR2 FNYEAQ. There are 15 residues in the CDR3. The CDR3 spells CASTEQPSSYNEQFF. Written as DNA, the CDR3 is TGTGCCAGCACCGAACAGCCCAGCTCCTACAATGAGCAGTTCTTC.

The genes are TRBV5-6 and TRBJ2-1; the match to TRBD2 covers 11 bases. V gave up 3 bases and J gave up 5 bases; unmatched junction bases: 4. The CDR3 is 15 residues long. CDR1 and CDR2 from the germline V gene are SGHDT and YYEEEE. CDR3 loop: CASSSLTSGNNEQFF. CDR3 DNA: TGTGCCAGCAGCTCCCTGACTAGCGGGAACAATGAGCAGTTCTTC.

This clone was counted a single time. The CDR3 here is CASTRDSNEKLFF. The CDR3 nucleotides read TGTGCCAGCACCCGGGACTCTAATGAAAAACTGTTTTTT. The gene calls are TRBV25-1 and TRBJ1-4; possible D gene TRBD1, 5 bases. Germline V gene lookup returns CDR1 MGHDK and CDR2 SYGVNS. The CDR3 extends over 13 amino acids. V was cut by 7 bases and J by 3 bases, with 9 bases left in between.

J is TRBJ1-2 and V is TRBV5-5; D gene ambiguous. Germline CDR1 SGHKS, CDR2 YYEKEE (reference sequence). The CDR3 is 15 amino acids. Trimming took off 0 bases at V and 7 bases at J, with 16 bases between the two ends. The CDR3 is CASSLEARSGSGYTF. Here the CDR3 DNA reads TGTGCCAGCAGCTTGGAGGCCAGGTCCGGTTCTGGCTACACCTTC.

In DNA, the CDR3 is TGTGCCAGCACCGCCGGGACAGCTTTTGGCTACACCTTC. This encodes CASTAGTAFGYTF. The chain combines TRBV6-5 with TRBJ1-2, with TRBD1 identical over 7 bases. Germline CDR1 reads MNHEY; CDR2 reads SVGAGI. V lost 7 bases to trimming and J lost 7 bases; unmatched junction nucleotides: 9. This CDR3 has 13 amino acids.

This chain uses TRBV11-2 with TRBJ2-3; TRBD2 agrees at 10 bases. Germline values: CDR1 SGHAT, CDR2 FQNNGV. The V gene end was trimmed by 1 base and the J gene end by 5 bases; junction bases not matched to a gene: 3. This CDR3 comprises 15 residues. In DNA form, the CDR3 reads TGTGCCAGCAGCTTAGTAACTAGCGGGATAGATACGCAGTATTTT. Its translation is CASSLVTSGIDTQYF.

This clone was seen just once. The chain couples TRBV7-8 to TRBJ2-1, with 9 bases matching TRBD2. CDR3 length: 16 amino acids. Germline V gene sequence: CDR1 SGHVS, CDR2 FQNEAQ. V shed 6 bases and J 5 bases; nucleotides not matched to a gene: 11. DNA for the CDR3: TGTGCCAGCAGTAACAAGAGGCTAGCGGGGAACAATGAGCAGTTCTTC. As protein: CASSNKRLAGNNEQFF.

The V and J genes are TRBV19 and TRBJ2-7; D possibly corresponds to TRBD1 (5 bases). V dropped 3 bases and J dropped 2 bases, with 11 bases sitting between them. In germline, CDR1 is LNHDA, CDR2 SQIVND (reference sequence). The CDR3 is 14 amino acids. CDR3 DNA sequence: TGTGCCAGTAGTATCCTGGACACCCCCTACGAGCAGTACTTC. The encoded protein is CASSILDTPYEQYF.

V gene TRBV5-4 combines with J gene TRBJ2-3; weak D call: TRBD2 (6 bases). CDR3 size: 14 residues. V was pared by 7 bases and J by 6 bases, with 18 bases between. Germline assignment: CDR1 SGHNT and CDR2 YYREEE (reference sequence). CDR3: CASHSGASADTQYF. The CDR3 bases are TGTGCCAGCCATTCAGGAGCTAGCGCCGATACGCAGTATTTT.

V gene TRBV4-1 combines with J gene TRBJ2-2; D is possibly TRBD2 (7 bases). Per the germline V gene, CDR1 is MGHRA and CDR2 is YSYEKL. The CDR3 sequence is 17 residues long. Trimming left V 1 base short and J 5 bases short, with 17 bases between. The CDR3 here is CASSQVGRGRMTGELFF. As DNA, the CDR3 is TGCGCCAGCAGCCAAGTCGGGCGGGGGCGAATGACCGGGGAGCTGTTTTTT.

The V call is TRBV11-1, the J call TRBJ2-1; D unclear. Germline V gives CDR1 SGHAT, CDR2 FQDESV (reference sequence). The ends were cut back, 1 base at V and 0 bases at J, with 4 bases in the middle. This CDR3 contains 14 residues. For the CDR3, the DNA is TGTGCCAGCAGCTTAGATAGCTCCTACAATGAGCAGTTCTTC. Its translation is CASSLDSSYNEQFF.

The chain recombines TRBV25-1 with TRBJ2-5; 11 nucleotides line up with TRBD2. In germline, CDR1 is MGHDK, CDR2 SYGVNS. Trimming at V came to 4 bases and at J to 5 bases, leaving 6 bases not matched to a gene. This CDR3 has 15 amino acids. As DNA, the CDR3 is TGTGCCAGCAGTGTCGGTAGCGGGAGGGTGGAGACCCAGTACTTC. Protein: CASSVGSGRVETQYF.